This T cell receptor beta chain comes out of a study of blood T cell repertoires in COVID-19. About the research overall: Acute-phase and convalescent COVID-19 samples originated in the United States, Italy and Spain. Sources were T cells, B-cell-depleted T cells, or PBMCs; the material itself was cDNA or gDNA.

The CDR3 is 14 residues long. V lost 0 bases to trimming and J lost 4 bases, with 10 bases between them. Germline CDR1 SGDLS, CDR2 YYNGEE. This clone has just one count. In the source study's methods: Cell counts per sample came from amplifying reference gene primers. Assay: immunoSEQ multiplex PCR; the TCRdb copy retains only in-frame clones and omits some. The V and J calls and the clone size are those of that table, but D and trimming were determined from the DNA. The top ten clones hold roughly 7.1% of a sample with about 180,000 clones, roughly 80% of them seen once. The V and J genes are TRBV9 and TRBJ1-1; tentative D call: TRBD1 (6 bases). The sequenced material came from peripheral blood. This clonotype was obtained from a human donor in a cohort sampled during active COVID-19. The CDR3 DNA reads TGTGCCAGCAGCGTAGCAGGGGTAAGCACTGAAGCTTTCTTT. Translating gives CASSVAGVSTEAFF.